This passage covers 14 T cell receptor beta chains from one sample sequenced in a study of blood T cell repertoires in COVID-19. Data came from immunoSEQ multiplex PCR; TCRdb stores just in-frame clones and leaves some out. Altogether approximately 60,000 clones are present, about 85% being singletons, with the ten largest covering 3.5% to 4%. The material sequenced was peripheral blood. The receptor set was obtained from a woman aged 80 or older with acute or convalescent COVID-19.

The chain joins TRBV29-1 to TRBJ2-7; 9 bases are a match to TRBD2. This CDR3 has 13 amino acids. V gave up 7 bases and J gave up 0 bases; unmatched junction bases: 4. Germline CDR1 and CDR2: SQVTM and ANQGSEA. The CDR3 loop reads CSARTSVSYEQYF. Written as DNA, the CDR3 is TGCAGCGCCCGGACTAGCGTCTCCTACGAGCAGTACTTC.

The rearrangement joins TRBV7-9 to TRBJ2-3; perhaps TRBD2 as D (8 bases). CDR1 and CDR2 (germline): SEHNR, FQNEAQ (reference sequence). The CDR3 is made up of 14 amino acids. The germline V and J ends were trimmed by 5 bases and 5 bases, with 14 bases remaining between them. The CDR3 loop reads CASSREGAGDTQYF. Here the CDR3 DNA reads TGTGCCAGCAGCCGGGAGGGGGCCGGAGATACGCAGTATTTT.

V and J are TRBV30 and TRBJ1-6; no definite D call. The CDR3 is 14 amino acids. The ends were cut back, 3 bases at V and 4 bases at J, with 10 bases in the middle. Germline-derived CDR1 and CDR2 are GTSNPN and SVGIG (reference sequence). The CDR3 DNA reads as TGTGCCTGGAGGGGAGACAATTATAATTCACCCCTCCACTTT. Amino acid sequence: CAWRGDNYNSPLHF.

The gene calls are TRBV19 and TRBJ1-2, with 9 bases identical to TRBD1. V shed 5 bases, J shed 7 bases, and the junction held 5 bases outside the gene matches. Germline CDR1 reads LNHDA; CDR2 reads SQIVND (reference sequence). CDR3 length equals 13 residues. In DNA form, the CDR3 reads TGTGCCAGTAGTCGACAGGGGGTTGCTGGCTACACCTTC. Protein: CASSRQGVAGYTF.

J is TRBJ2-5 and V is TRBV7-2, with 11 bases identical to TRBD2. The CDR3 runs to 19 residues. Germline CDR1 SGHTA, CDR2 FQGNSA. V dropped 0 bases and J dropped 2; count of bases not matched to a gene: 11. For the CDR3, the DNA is TGTGCCAGCAGCTTAGCGTGGCTAGCGGGGGGCGTAGGACAAGAGACCCAGTACTTC. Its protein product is CASSLAWLAGGVGQETQYF. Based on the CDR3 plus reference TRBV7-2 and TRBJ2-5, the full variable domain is GAGVSQSPSNKVTEKGKDVELRCDPISGHTALYWYRQSLGQGLEFLIYFQGNSAPDKSGLPSDRFSAERTGGSVSTLTIQRTQQEDSAVYLCASSLAWLAGGVGQETQYFGPGTRLLVL.

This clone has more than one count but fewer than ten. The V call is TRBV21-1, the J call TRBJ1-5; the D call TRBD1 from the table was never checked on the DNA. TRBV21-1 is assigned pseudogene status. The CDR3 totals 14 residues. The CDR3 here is CASSAGYSNQPQHF. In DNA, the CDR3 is TGTGCCAGCAGCGCAGGCTATAGCAATCAGCCCCAGCATTTT.

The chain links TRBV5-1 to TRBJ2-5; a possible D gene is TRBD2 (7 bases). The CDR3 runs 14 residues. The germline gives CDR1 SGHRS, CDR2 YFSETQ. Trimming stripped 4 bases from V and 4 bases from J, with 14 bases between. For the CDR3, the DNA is TGCGCCAGCAGCCCCATAGGGGGGGGAGAGACCCAGTACTTC. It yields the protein CASSPIGGGETQYF.

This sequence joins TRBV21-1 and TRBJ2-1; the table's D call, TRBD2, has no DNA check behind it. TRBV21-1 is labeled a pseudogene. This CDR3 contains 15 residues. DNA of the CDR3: TGTGCCAGCAGGACTGGTAGGAGCTCCTACAATGAGCAGTTCTTC. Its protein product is CASRTGRSSYNEQFF.

CDR3 sequence: CASTLQIRGNTEAFF. For the CDR3, the DNA is TGTGCCAGTACCCTACAAATTCGGGGGAACACTGAAGCTTTCTTT. This sequence joins TRBV19 and TRBJ1-1; D uncertain. Trimming shortened V by 7 bases and J by 1 base, and 16 bases separated the two germline ends. The CDR3 length is 15 residues. Germline V gene data show CDR1 as LNHDA and CDR2 as SQIVND (reference sequence).

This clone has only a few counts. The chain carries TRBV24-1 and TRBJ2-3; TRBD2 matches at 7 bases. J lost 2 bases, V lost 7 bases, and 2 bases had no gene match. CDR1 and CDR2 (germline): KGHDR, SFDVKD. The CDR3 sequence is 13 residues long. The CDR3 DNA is TGTGCCACCAGAGCGGGACTCACAGATACGCAGTATTTT. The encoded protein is CATRAGLTDTQYF.

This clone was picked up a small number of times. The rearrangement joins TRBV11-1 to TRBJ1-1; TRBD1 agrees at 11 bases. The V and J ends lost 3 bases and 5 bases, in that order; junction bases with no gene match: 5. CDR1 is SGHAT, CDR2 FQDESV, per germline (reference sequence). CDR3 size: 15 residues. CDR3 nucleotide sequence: TGTGCCAGCAGCTTTGGCGGGACAGGGGGTACTGAAGCTTTCTTT. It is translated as CASSFGGTGGTEAFF.

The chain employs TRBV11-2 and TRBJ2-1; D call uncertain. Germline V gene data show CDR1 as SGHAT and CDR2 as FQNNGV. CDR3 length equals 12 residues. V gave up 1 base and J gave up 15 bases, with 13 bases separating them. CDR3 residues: CASSLGAPRVFF. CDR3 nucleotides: TGTGCCAGCAGCTTAGGAGCGCCAAGAGTGTTCTTC.

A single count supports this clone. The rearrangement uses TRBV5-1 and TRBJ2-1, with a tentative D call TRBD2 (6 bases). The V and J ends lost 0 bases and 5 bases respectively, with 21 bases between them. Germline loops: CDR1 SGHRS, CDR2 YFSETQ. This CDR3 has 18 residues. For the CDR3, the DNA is TGCGCCAGCAGCTTGGAAGATCAAACGTGGGGGGTGGACAATGAGCAGTTCTTC. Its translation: CASSLEDQTWGVDNEQFF.

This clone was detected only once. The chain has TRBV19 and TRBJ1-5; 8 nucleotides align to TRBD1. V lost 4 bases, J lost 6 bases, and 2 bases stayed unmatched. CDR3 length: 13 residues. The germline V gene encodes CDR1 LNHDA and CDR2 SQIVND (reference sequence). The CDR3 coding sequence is TGTGCCAGTAGTACCGGACAGGGTCAGCCCCAGCATTTT. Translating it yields CASSTGQGQPQHF.